A selection of T cell receptor beta chains follows, all from one sample in a study of tumor-infiltrating lymphocytes in localized non-small cell lung cancer. TCRdb's table, derived via immunoSEQ multiplex PCR, lists solely in-frame clones and lacks some. The repertoire consists of around 18,000 clones, with about 48% occurring once and the leading ten covering 15% to 20%. The specimen was lung tumor tissue. The receptors come from a human donor with non-small cell lung cancer. Each CDR3 is given without its conserved first and last residue.

J: TRBJ1-1; V: TRBV1; CDR3: TSSQDPSEAGGKNTEAF
J: TRBJ2-7; V: TRBV25-1; CDR3: ASIGGTWEQY
J: TRBJ2-5; V: TRBV13; CDR3: ASSFSTSGGQETQY
J: TRBJ2-7; V: TRBV2; CDR3: ASSSRDSIYEQY
J: TRBJ2-1; V: TRBV12-5; CDR3: ASAPGHPNEQF
J: TRBJ2-6; V: TRBV5-1; CDR3: ASSLSWVGANVLT
J: TRBJ2-1; V: TRBV27; CDR3: ASSSGTGVSPRNEQF
J: TRBJ1-3; V: TRBV9; CDR3: ASSVAGNTIY
J: TRBJ1-5; V: TRBV6-1; CDR3: ASSEAQTGPNQPQH
J: TRBJ1-1; V: TRBV4-3; CDR3: ASSRERGTNTEAF
J: TRBJ1-3; V: TRBV7-9; CDR3: ASSTETGQAGNTIY
J: TRBJ2-4; V: TRBV29-1; CDR3: SISGGAGGKNIQY
J: TRBJ1-1; V: TRBV19; CDR3: ASMGGQGASQSLAF
J: TRBJ1-1; V: TRBV7-2; CDR3: ASSPRQGNTEAF
J: TRBJ2-7; V: TRBV5-6; CDR3: ASSSLGGAYEQY
J: TRBJ2-3; V: TRBV7-6; CDR3: ASSPESPEPDTQY
J: TRBJ2-7; V: TRBV5-1; CDR3: ASSPGTSGGYEQY
J: TRBJ2-3; V: TRBV10-2; CDR3: ASSVSSGAGDTQY
J: TRBJ2-7; V: TRBV18; CDR3: ASSPVTGGREQY
J: TRBJ2-7; V: TRBV2; CDR3: ASSVLQPGGQY
J: TRBJ1-1; V: TRBV27; CDR3: ASSSTGVDEAF
J: TRBJ2-3; V: TRBV7-2; CDR3: ASSLQLLSTDTQY
J: TRBJ2-5; V: TRBV7-2; CDR3: ASSLGRVAQETQY
J: TRBJ2-7; V: TRBV5-1; CDR3: ASAWGQGAENEQY
J: TRBJ1-3; V: TRBV7-2; CDR3: ASSSQGATSGNTIY
J: TRBJ1-5; V: TRBV19; CDR3: ASSSKGGQPQH
J: TRBJ2-1; V: TRBV5-1; CDR3: ASSRNSPGQGNEQF
J: TRBJ1-4; V: TRBV14; CDR3: ASSQGGTLNEKLF
J: TRBJ1-1; V: TRBV9; CDR3: ASRGTANTEAF
J: TRBJ2-6; V: TRBV7-2; CDR3: ASSLAAGSGANVLT